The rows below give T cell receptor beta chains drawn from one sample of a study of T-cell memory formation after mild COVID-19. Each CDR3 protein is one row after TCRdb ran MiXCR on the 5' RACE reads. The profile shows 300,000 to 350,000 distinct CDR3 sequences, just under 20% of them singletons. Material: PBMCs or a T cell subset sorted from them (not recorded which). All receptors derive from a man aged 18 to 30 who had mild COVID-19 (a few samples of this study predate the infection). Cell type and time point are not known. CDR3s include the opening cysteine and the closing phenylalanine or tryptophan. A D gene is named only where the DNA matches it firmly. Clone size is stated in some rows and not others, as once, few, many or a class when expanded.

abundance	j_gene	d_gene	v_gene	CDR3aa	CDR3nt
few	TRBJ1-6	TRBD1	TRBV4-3	CASSQGQGAFSPLHF	TGCGCCAGCAGCCAAGGACAGGGGGCTTTTTCACCCCTCCACTTT
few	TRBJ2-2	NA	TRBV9	CASSSRATGELFF	TGTGCCAGCAGCTCTCGAGCCACCGGGGAGCTGTTTTTT
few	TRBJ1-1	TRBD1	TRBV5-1	CASSQGTAVGGEAFF	TGCGCCAGCAGCCAGGGGACAGCAGTTGGGGGTGAAGCTTTCTTT
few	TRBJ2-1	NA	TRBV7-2	CASSPGQPNEQFF	TGTGCCAGCAGCCCGGGCCAACCCAATGAGCAGTTCTTC
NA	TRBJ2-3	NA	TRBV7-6	CASSFGPSGQGGDTQYF	TGTGCCAGCAGCTTTGGACCCAGCGGACAAGGTGGAGATACGCAGTATTTT
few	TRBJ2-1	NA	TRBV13	CASSGPNDNEQFF	TGTGCCAGCAGCGGGCCAAACGACAATGAGCAGTTCTTC
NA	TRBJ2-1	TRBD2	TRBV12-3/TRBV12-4	CASRLAGVNEQFF	TGTGCCAGCAGACTAGCGGGGGTTAATGAGCAGTTCTTC
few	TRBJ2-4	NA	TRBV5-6	CASSLLNGGSKNIQYF	TGTGCCAGCAGCTTGCTGAATGGCGGGTCCAAAAACATTCAGTACTTC
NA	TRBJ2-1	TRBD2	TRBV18	CASSLFLLAGNYNEQFF	TGTGCCAGCTCACTATTTTTACTAGCGGGGAACTACAATGAGCAGTTCTTC
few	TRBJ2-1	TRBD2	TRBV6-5	CASRRLAGISNEQFF	TGTGCCAGCAGAAGACTAGCGGGGATTAGCAATGAGCAGTTCTTC
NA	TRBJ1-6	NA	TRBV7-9	CASSFGGDSPLHF	TGTGCCAGCAGCTTCGGTGGCGATTCACCCCTCCACTTT
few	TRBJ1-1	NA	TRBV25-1	CASSEAWGTEAFF	TGTGCCAGCAGTGAGGCGTGGGGGACTGAAGCTTTCTTT
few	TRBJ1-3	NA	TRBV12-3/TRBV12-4	CASSLAYLWSSGNTIYF	TGTGCCAGCAGTTTAGCGTATCTGTGGAGCTCTGGAAACACCATATATTTT
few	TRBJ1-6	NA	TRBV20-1	CSASMQHNSPLHF	TGCAGTGCCTCTATGCAACATAATTCACCCCTCCACTTT
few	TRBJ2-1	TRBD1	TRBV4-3	CASSQRTGSYNEQFF	TGCGCCAGCAGCCAAAGGACAGGTTCCTACAATGAGCAGTTCTTC
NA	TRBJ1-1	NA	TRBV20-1	CSASLRQTPNTEAFF	TGCAGTGCTAGCCTAAGACAGACCCCGAACACTGAAGCTTTCTTT
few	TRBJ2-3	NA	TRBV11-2	CASSPSSGTENPDTQYF	TGTGCCAGCAGCCCATCATCCGGGACCGAAAACCCAGATACGCAGTATTTT
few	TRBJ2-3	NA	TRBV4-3	CASSQDQDTDTQYF	TGCGCCAGCAGCCAAGATCAGGACACAGATACGCAGTATTTT
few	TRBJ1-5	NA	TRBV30	CAWSFESNQPQHF	TGTGCCTGGAGTTTCGAGAGCAATCAGCCCCAGCATTTT
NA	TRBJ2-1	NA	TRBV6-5	CASSYEVNRNEQFF	TGTGCCAGCAGTTACGAAGTCAATAGGAATGAGCAGTTCTTC
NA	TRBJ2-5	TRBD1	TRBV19	CASSPSGQGWETQYF	TGTGCCAGTAGTCCCTCAGGACAGGGGTGGGAGACCCAGTACTTC
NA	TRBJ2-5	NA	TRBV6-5	CASSWAVQETQYF	TGTGCCAGCAGTTGGGCTGTTCAAGAGACCCAGTACTTC
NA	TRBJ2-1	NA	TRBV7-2	CASSPGGALNEQFF	TGTGCCAGCAGTCCTGGGGGGGCGCTGAATGAGCAGTTCTTC
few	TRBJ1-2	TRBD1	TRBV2	CASSPPDRGLGTNYGYTF	TGTGCCAGCAGCCCCCCGGACAGGGGGCTCGGAACTAACTATGGCTACACCTTC
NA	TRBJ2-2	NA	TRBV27	CASSLGSGGELFF	TGTGCCAGCAGTTTAGGAAGCGGCGGGGAGCTGTTTTTT
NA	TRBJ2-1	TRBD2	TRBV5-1	CASSPGDVGGANEQFF	TGCGCCAGCAGTCCCGGGGATGTCGGGGGGGCAAATGAGCAGTTCTTC
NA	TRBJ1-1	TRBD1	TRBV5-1	CASSLGTGGRTEAFF	TGCGCCAGCAGCTTAGGGACAGGGGGTCGGACTGAAGCTTTCTTT
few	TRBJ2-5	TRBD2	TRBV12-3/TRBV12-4	CASRNHGGAETQYF	TGTGCCAGCAGGAATCACGGGGGGGCCGAGACCCAGTACTTC
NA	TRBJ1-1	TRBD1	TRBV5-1	CASSLRQGWDTEAFF	TGCGCCAGCAGCTTAAGACAGGGGTGGGACACTGAAGCTTTCTTT
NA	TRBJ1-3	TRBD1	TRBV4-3	CASSQADRGADTIYF	TGCGCCAGCAGCCAAGCGGACAGGGGGGCGGACACCATATATTTT
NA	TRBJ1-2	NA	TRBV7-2	CASSTTVSYGYTF	TGTGCCAGCAGCACAACAGTCTCCTATGGCTACACCTTC
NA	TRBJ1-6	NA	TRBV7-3	CASSWGSASPLHF	TGTGCCAGCAGCTGGGGTAGCGCTTCACCCCTCCACTTT
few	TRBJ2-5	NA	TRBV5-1	CASSLGSGEGETQYF	TGCGCCAGCAGTTTGGGGTCAGGGGAAGGGGAGACCCAGTACTTC